A single sample gave rise to the 27 T cell receptor beta chains below, sequenced in a study of CD8 T cells in ankylosing spondylitis. TCRdb analysed the 5' RACE reads with MiXCR anew, one entry per CDR3 protein. The sample has about 320,000 distinct CDR3 sequences, 11% seen once; the top ten hold roughly 9.2%. Sequenced input: blood, either unsorted or a sorted T cell fraction (not recorded which). The receptors come from a female donor with ankylosing spondylitis or in good health (not recorded which).

This clonotype was counted many times. The chain has TRBV20-1 and TRBJ2-5; D is possibly TRBD2 (6 bases). This CDR3 region has 13 residues. Germline loops: CDR1 DFQATT, CDR2 SNEGSKA (reference sequence). V was cut by 6 bases and J by 5 bases, with 16 bases left in between. The CDR3 loop reads CSARRRGFETQYF. CDR3 bases: TGCAGTGCGAGGAGACGGGGGTTCGAGACCCAGTACTTC.

This clonotype has a handful of counts. The chain is built from TRBV12-3 or TRBV12-4 and TRBJ2-2; perhaps TRBD2 as D (5 bases). The germline V and J ends were trimmed by 1 base and 6 bases, with 18 bases remaining between them. The length of the CDR3 is 17 residues. DNA of the CDR3: TGTGCCAGCAGTTTAGGTTTGAGCGGAGTCACTTCCGGGGAGCTGTTTTTT. Encoded protein: CASSLGLSGVTSGELFF.

This clonotype was found many times. V and J are TRBV12-3 or TRBV12-4 and TRBJ1-1; TRBD1 might be the D (6 bases). V lost 5 bases and J lost 2, with 15 bases in between. This CDR3 region has 15 residues. The CDR3 DNA is TGTGCCAGCAGTCGGTCCAGGGGTGGAAACACTGAAGCTTTCTTT. Translation gives CASSRSRGGNTEAFF.

In its sample, this clonotype was seen a few times. The V gene is TRBV30, the J gene TRBJ1-5, with D unclear. Germline V gene lookup returns CDR1 GTSNPN and CDR2 SVGIG (reference sequence). The CDR3 sequence is 12 residues long. With 2 bases removed from V and 4 bases from J, the gap between germline ends came to 6 bases. CDR3 bases: TGTGCCTGGAGTACACGGAATCAGCCCCAGCATTTT. Translated: CAWSTRNQPQHF.

This clonotype was seen many times. This rearrangement joins TRBV5-6 to TRBJ2-4; possible D gene TRBD2, 5 bases. The CDR3 has 14 amino acids. The germline V gene encodes CDR1 SGHDT and CDR2 YYEEEE. V was pared by 2 bases and J by 12 bases, with 18 bases between. CDR3 nucleotide sequence: TGTGCCAGCAGCTTCTTCGGACCCGAGGGTAATCAGTACTTC. It specifies CASSFFGPEGNQYF.

J is TRBJ1-1 and V is TRBV7-2; D uncertain. V dropped 1 base and J dropped 2 bases, with 11 bases sitting between them. The CDR3 extends over 15 amino acids. The germline V gene encodes CDR1 SGHTA and CDR2 FQGNSA. CDR3 sequence: CASSLGGHTNTEAFF. CDR3 sequence (DNA): TGTGCCAGCAGCTTAGGCGGCCACACTAACACTGAAGCTTTCTTT.

The CDR3 region has the DNA TGTGCCAGCAGTATACTCGGAGCTGGGGGTGAGCAGTTCTTC. Translated, it gives CASSILGAGGEQFF. V usage is TRBV6-2 or TRBV6-3 and J usage is TRBJ2-1, with D perhaps being TRBD1 or TRBD2 (5 bases each). V was trimmed by 5 bases and J by 9 bases, leaving 17 bases between them. The CDR3 covers 14 residues. The germline V gene has CDR1 MNHEY and CDR2 SVGEGT.

This clonotype was observed at least ten times. The chain carries TRBV5-1 and TRBJ2-5; TRBD2 agrees at 13 bases. In germline, CDR1 is SGHRS, CDR2 YFSETQ. Losses at the gene ends were 4 bases for V and 7 bases for J; bases not matched to a gene: 7. This CDR3 is 15 amino acids long. The CDR3 is CASSGTSGGAMTQYF. The DNA for the CDR3 is TGCGCCAGCAGCGGCACTAGCGGGGGGGCGATGACCCAGTACTTC.

This clonotype was recorded at least ten times. The chain carries TRBV20-1 and TRBJ1-2; D is uncertain. V lost 3 bases and J 4 bases, leaving 9 bases between the germline ends. The germline CDR1 and CDR2 sequences are DFQATT and SNEGSKA (reference sequence). This CDR3 contains 12 residues. This CDR3 is CSASQTSYGYTF. For the CDR3, the DNA is TGCAGTGCTAGCCAAACGAGCTATGGCTACACCTTC.

At least ten counts were recorded for this clonotype. The rearrangement joins TRBV6-1 to TRBJ2-6; D remains ambiguous. The CDR3 length is 15 residues. Germline V gene sequence: CDR1 MNHNS, CDR2 SASEGT. The V and J ends lost 6 bases and 0 bases respectively, with 9 bases between them. CDR3 nucleotide sequence: TGTGCCAGCAGCCGCGCAGACTCTGGGGCCAACGTCCTGACTTTC. This sequence encodes CASSRADSGANVLTF.

This clonotype was seen repeatedly, ten times or more. The chain has TRBV27 and TRBJ2-1; D perhaps matches TRBD2 (6 bases). V lost 6 bases and J 4 bases, leaving 10 bases between the germline ends. The CDR3 covers 13 residues. Germline loops: CDR1 MNHEY, CDR2 SMNVEV (reference sequence). The CDR3 DNA reads TGTGCCAGCAGCCTCGGGACTTACAATGAGCAGTTCTTC. Translation gives CASSLGTYNEQFF.

This clonotype has a single count. This may be a read error, as it is one base from a much larger clone. CDR3: CASSNDGRGKTIYF. The CDR3 bases are TGTGCCAGCAGTAACGACGGGAGGGGAAAAACCATATATTTT. V is TRBV12-3 or TRBV12-4 and J is TRBJ1-3, with D perhaps matching TRBD1 (5 bases). CDR3 length: 14 amino acids.

The chain uses TRBV14 and TRBJ2-3; D is possibly TRBD1 or TRBD2 (5 bases each). The CDR3 covers 16 residues. Trimming cost V 0 bases and J 2 bases, with 12 bases left between them. Germline CDR1 SGHDN, CDR2 FVKESK. The CDR3 loop reads CASSQEQDLHTDTQYF. CDR3 bases: TGTGCCAGCAGCCAAGAACAGGACTTACACACAGATACGCAGTATTTT.

The chain recombines TRBV5-1 with TRBJ2-1, with 7 bases aligning to TRBD2. The length of the CDR3 is 15 residues. V was clipped by 5 bases and J by 4 bases; unmatched bases: 9. Germline V gene sequence: CDR1 SGHRS, CDR2 YFSETQ. The CDR3, as DNA: TGCGCCAGCAGGAGCAGGGAGGGCGGGTACAATGAGCAGTTCTTC. It translates to CASRSREGGYNEQFF. Looking up the rest from reference TRBV5-1 and TRBJ2-1 gives the full variable domain: KAGVTQTPRYLIKTRGQQVTLSCSPISGHRSVSWYQQTPGQGLQFLFEYFSETQRNKGNFPGRFSGRQFSNSRSEMNVSTLELGDSALYLCASRSREGGYNEQFFGPGTRLTVL.

This clonotype was detected many times. The J gene is TRBJ1-1, the V gene TRBV11-2, with a possible D match to TRBD1 (6 bases). Trimming removed 5 bases from V and 5 bases from J, with 18 bases in between. The germline gives CDR1 SGHAT, CDR2 FQNNGV. This CDR3 is built from 15 residues. CDR3 sequence reads: CASSLLTGLGTEAFF. In DNA form, the CDR3 reads TGTGCCAGCAGCCTATTAACAGGGTTGGGGACTGAAGCTTTCTTT.

Note on this clonotype: A much larger clone lies one base from this, so it may be a read error. Since the CDR3 does not end with the conserved phenylalanine or tryptophan, this likely comes from a read error. The V and J genes are TRBV7-8 and TRBJ1-5; D is perhaps TRBD1 (6 bases). V was trimmed by 2 bases and J by 0 bases, leaving 14 bases between them. CDR3 size: 17 residues. Germline V gene data show CDR1 as SGHVS and CDR2 as FQNEAQ. The CDR3 loop reads CASSLRGDRNSNQPQHS. As DNA, the CDR3 is TGTGCCAGCAGCTTACGGGGAGACAGGAATAGCAATCAGCCCCAGCATTCT.

The chain couples TRBV27 to TRBJ2-2; tentatively, D is TRBD1 (6 bases). Germline CDR1 and CDR2: MNHEY and SMNVEV (reference sequence). Trimming stripped 5 bases from V and 4 bases from J, with 11 bases between. The CDR3 contains 14 residues. CDR3 sequence reads: CASSRQGTTGELFF. DNA for the CDR3: TGTGCCAGCAGTAGGCAGGGGACCACCGGGGAGCTGTTTTTT.

This clonotype was observed many times. The rearrangement joins TRBV12-3 or TRBV12-4 to TRBJ2-7; 7 bases align to TRBD1. V shed 8 bases, J shed 3 bases, and the junction held 7 bases outside the gene matches. CDR3 length: 13 amino acids. The CDR3 nucleotides read TGTGCCAGCGGCCCACAGGGGAGCTACGAGCAGTACTTC. Amino acids: CASGPQGSYEQYF.

Ten or more counts support this clonotype. This rearrangement joins TRBV4-1 to TRBJ2-2; no definite D call. The V gene's germline CDR1 is MGHRA and CDR2 YSYEKL. The CDR3 runs to 17 residues. Trimming took 0 bases from V and 5 from J, leaving 16 bases between them. CDR3 sequence: CASSQERVPMITGELFF. DNA of the CDR3: TGCGCCAGCAGCCAAGAAAGGGTCCCCATGATTACCGGGGAGCTGTTTTTT.

In its sample, this clonotype was seen a few times. V and J are TRBV3-1 and TRBJ2-7; D call uncertain. V lost 3 bases, J lost 6 bases, and 9 bases lay in between. CDR3 length equals 12 residues. Germline V gene lookup returns CDR1 LGHDT and CDR2 YNNKEL (reference sequence). The CDR3 nucleotides read TGTGCCAGCAGCCAGGTTAAGTTCGAGCAGTACTTC. This encodes CASSQVKFEQYF.

This clonotype was observed at least ten times. This chain joins TRBV12-3 or TRBV12-4 and TRBJ2-3, with a weak D call TRBD2 (6 bases). V was clipped by 8 bases and J by 1 base, with 16 bases between them. The CDR3 has 15 amino acids. The CDR3 DNA is TGTGCCAGCTGGTGGAGGGGAGGACGCACAGATACGCAGTATTTT. Protein sequence: CASWWRGGRTDTQYF.

This clonotype was seen at least ten times. The rearrangement joins TRBV6-5 to TRBJ2-4; D is possibly TRBD1 or TRBD2 (6 bases each). The CDR3 is 17 residues long. CDR1 MNHEY and CDR2 SVGAGI come from the germline V gene. Trimming shortened V by 0 bases and J by 0 bases, and 12 bases separated the two germline ends. The CDR3 DNA follows: TGTGCCAGCAGTTACTCTGCGGGACACCTAGCCAAAAACATTCAGTACTTC. This sequence encodes CASSYSAGHLAKNIQYF.

This clonotype was recorded a few times. The chain is built from TRBV20-1 and TRBJ2-5; the D is unclear. V shed 6 bases and J shed 5 bases, with 13 bases lying between them. From germline, CDR1 is DFQATT and CDR2 SNEGSKA (reference sequence). This CDR3 is 12 amino acids long. The CDR3 region has the DNA TGCAGTGCCCGGGTCGTGGTGGAGACCCAGTACTTC. This sequence encodes CSARVVVETQYF.

At least ten counts were recorded for this clonotype. This chain uses TRBV5-1 with TRBJ2-7; no clear D gene. V lost 4 bases and J 2 bases, leaving 16 bases between the germline ends. CDR3 size: 15 residues. Germline CDR1 reads SGHRS; CDR2 reads YFSETQ. Here the CDR3 DNA reads TGCGCCAGCAGCCCGGACCCGACCAACACCTACGAGCAGTACTTC. It is translated as CASSPDPTNTYEQYF.

This clonotype was observed many times. The chain joins TRBV4-3 to TRBJ2-3, with TRBD2 matching 10 bases. CDR3 length equals 17 residues. Germline CDR1 is LGHNA and CDR2 is YSLEER. V was pared by 0 bases and J by 6 bases, with 9 bases of the junction left unmatched. CDR3: CASSQEGGSGRADTQYF. CDR3 DNA sequence: TGCGCCAGCAGCCAAGAAGGGGGAAGCGGGAGGGCGGATACGCAGTATTTT.

This clonotype has a count of ten or more. The rearrangement links TRBV10-3 to TRBJ2-1, with TRBD2 matching 10 bases. V gave up 6 bases and J gave up 8 bases; unmatched junction bases: 13. In germline, CDR1 is ENHRY, CDR2 SYGVKD. This CDR3 contains 16 residues. The CDR3 spells CAIRGAGTSEIYEQFF. As DNA, the CDR3 is TGTGCCATCAGGGGGGCCGGGACTAGCGAAATATATGAGCAGTTCTTC.

On this clonotype itself: A much larger clone is a single base away; this may be a read error. V gene TRBV5-1 combines with J gene TRBJ1-2; D may be TRBD1 (5 bases). Trimming took 0 bases from V and 9 from J, leaving 15 bases between them. This CDR3 is 14 amino acids long. CDR1 and CDR2 from the germline V gene are SGHRS and YFSETQ. The DNA of the CDR3 is TGCGCCAGCAGCTTGGAAGGGAGGGGAATCAGCTACACCTTC. This codes for CASSLEGRGISYTF.